This TCR beta chain was recovered during a study of blood T cell repertoires in COVID-19. The germline V and J ends were trimmed by 7 bases and 2 bases, with 12 bases remaining between them. This CDR3 spans 14 amino acids. Germline V lookup: CDR1 MGHRA, CDR2 YSYEKL. Sequencing was performed with immunoSEQ multiplex PCR; in TCRdb, only in-frame clones are kept and a portion is missing. The data contain approximately 230,000 clones, about four fifths of them singletons. This clone was picked up one time. V gene TRBV4-1 combines with J gene TRBJ1-3, with D unclear. The receptor comes from a man older than 75 with acute or convalescent COVID-19. The specimen sequenced was peripheral blood. The DNA for the CDR3 is TGCGCCAGCAAAACTTTAAAAACTGGAAACACCATATATTTT. It codes for CASKTLKTGNTIYF.